This T cell receptor beta chain was observed in a study of PD-1 blockade in classical Hodgkin lymphoma. With regard to this clone: What it binds is unknown.

Clones were sequenced by immunoSEQ multiplex PCR, and TCRdb holds only the in-frame ones, with some missing. The sample holds tens of thousands of clones, more than 90% seen once. With no exception, relapse followed autologous stem cell transplantation in all patients, and brentuximab vedotin exposure varied. Best response was recorded as complete response, partial response or progressive disease. Germline lookup yields CDR1 SGHNT and CDR2 YYREEE (reference sequence). Trimming cost V 9 bases and J 1 base, with 22 bases left between them. The CDR3 totals 16 residues. Regarding the study as a whole: It was among complete responders that baseline diversity resembled that of newly diagnosed patients. Compared with baseline, CD4+ but not CD8+ TCR diversity had risen significantly by C4D1. The causes of the repertoire differences, possibly disease activity or prior therapy, remain undefined.

J is TRBJ1-1 and V is TRBV5-4; D might be TRBD1 (6 bases). The sequence came from a human donor with classical Hodgkin lymphoma. The sequencing here drew on peripheral blood mononuclear cells (PBMCs), taken at baseline. Here the CDR3 reads CATQTGGGSGNTEAFF. As DNA, the CDR3 is TGTGCCACTCAGACAGGAGGTGGGTCTGGGAACACTGAAGCTTTCTTT.